This record concerns one T cell receptor (beta chain) sequence. Its specificity is unknown. Looked up from germline, CDR1 is SGDLS and CDR2 is YYNGEE. V shed 0 bases and J shed 4 bases, with 13 bases lying between them. CDR3 length equals 15 residues. The data were taken from a study of a mutant IDH1 vaccine in newly diagnosed glioma. Study background: Patients in the study were vaccinated eight times, receiving shots in weeks 1, 3, 5, 7, 11, 15, 19 and 23. Onset of vaccination occurred 4-6 weeks following radiotherapy alone, or with temozolomide cycles.

Time point in this sample: week 23, last vaccination. Vaccinated patients received 300 ug of mutant IDH1 20-mer peptide per dose, with topical imiquimod. Study findings and constraints: A vaccine-induced immune response developed in roughly 95% of the patients.

TCRdb keeps only in-frame clones here, not all; method: immunoSEQ multiplex PCR. The sample includes fewer than 45,000 clones, 91% of them seen just once. This sample comprised PBMCs, obtained from a glioma patient whose treatment included an IDH1 peptide vaccine. The TCR comes from a man aged 45-65 years with glioma. The V and J genes are TRBV9 and TRBJ1-1; D may be TRBD1 (6 bases). The CDR3 DNA is TGTGCCAGCAGCGTAGCAGCAGGGGCTGGCACTGAAGCTTTCTTT. The encoded protein is CASSVAAGAGTEAFF.